This is a list of T cell receptor beta chains from one sample in a study of regulatory T cells in long-lasting Graves disease. TCRdb used MiXCR to reprocess the multiplex PCR reads, holding one entry per CDR3 protein. The sample holds hundreds of thousands of distinct CDR3 sequences; 18% are singletons and the top ten take more than 30%. The starting material was peripheral blood mononuclear cells (PBMCs), obtained at new diagnosis, from a patient treated with antithyroid drugs. Receptor source: a female donor with Graves disease. The CDR3 runs from the conserved cysteine through the conserved F or W. D genes are given only for firm matches. Expanded clones get a size class; other rows say once, few or many, or leave the size out.

>TRBV28|many|-|TRBJ2-5
CASSARRSQETQYF
TGTGCCAGCAGTGCCCGACGGAGCCAAGAGACCCAGTACTTC
>TRBV9|few|-|TRBJ2-5
CASSVEGRETQYF
TGTGCCAGCAGCGTAGAGGGCCGGGAGACCCAGTACTTC
>TRBV19|many|-|TRBJ2-2
CASSWGRTAGELFF
TGTGCCAGTAGTTGGGGTCGAACCGCCGGGGAGCTGTTTTTT
>TRBV5-4|many|-|TRBJ2-5
CASSPDRFETQYF
TGTGCCAGCAGCCCCGACAGGTTTGAGACCCAGTACTTC
>TRBV27|-|-|TRBJ2-1
CATNHGVGKVEQFF
TGTGCCACCAACCATGGGGTAGGGAAGGTTGAGCAGTTCTTC
>TRBV30|many|-|TRBJ2-2
CAWGKPGLSLGGELFF
TGTGCCTGGGGAAAACCGGGACTCTCTTTGGGCGGGGAGCTGTTTTTT
>TRBV27|-|TRBD2|TRBJ2-2
CASIGAGTSGTGELFF
TGTGCCAGTATAGGCGCCGGGACTAGCGGCACCGGGGAGCTGTTTTTT
>TRBV19|many|-|TRBJ1-2
CASAPQEGGITNYGYTF
TGTGCCAGTGCCCCCCAGGAAGGGGGGATCACTAACTATGGCTACACCTTC
>TRBV2|many|TRBD1|TRBJ2-5
CASSEAGTGTNQETQYF
TGTGCCAGCAGTGAAGCCGGGACAGGGACAAACCAAGAGACCCAGTACTTC
>TRBV11-2|many|-|TRBJ2-5
CASSLAQAPQETQYF
TGTGCCAGCAGCTTAGCACAGGCCCCCCAAGAGACCCAGTACTTC
>TRBV7-9|-|TRBD2|TRBJ2-4
CASSFNLEGGLAGGRWYF
TGTGCCAGCAGCTTCAACCTCGAGGGGGGACTAGCGGGAGGACGTTGGTACTTC
>TRBV4-1|-|-|TRBJ2-4
CASSQTMGGRGSAKNIQYF
TGCGCCAGCAGCCAAACCATGGGTGGGCGAGGATCGGCCAAAAACATTCAGTACTTC
>TRBV30|many|-|TRBJ2-1
CAWSVPGARYNEQFF
TGTGCCTGGAGTGTACCGGGGGCGAGATACAATGAGCAGTTCTTC
>TRBV7-9|many|-|TRBJ2-2
CASSLSIGGTGELFF
TGTGCCAGCAGCTTAAGTATCGGTGGTACCGGGGAGCTGTTTTTT
>TRBV24-1|many|TRBD2|TRBJ2-7
CATSGSSGRPPYEQYF
TGTGCCACCAGTGGTTCTAGCGGGAGGCCTCCCTACGAGCAGTACTTC
>TRBV19|-|-|TRBJ1-2
CASSINGIERSGYTF
TGTGCCAGTAGTATAAACGGGATAGAGCGATCTGGCTACACCTTC
>TRBV28|many|-|TRBJ1-1
CASSLTNRRDLDTEAFF
TGTGCCAGCAGTTTAACAAACCGCAGGGATTTGGACACTGAAGCTTTCTTT
>TRBV3-1|-|TRBD1|TRBJ2-5
CASSQDLPQGAWETQYF
TGTGCCAGCAGCCAAGATCTTCCCCAGGGGGCATGGGAGACCCAGTACTTC
>TRBV6-5|many|-|TRBJ2-7
CASSYSGTLQYF
TGTGCCAGCAGTTACTCGGGGACTCTACAGTACTTC
>TRBV10-3|-|-|TRBJ2-5
CAISESLDGESQYF
TGTGCCATCAGTGAGTCGTTGGATGGCGAATCCCAGTACTTC
>TRBV27|many|TRBD2|TRBJ2-2
CASSGRGGALNTGELFF
TGTGCCAGCAGTGGCCGGGGAGGGGCCCTAAACACCGGGGAGCTGTTTTTT
>TRBV6-5|many|TRBD1|TRBJ2-5
CASSYATGGEETQYF
TGTGCCAGCAGTTACGCGACAGGGGGCGAAGAGACCCAGTACTTC
>TRBV12-3/TRBV12-4|many|-|TRBJ2-1
CASSLDTRNNEQFF
TGTGCCAGCAGTTTAGATACTAGAAACAATGAGCAGTTCTTC
>TRBV2|many|-|TRBJ1-3
CASSLPGGGRSGNTIYF
TGTGCCAGCAGCCTACCGGGGGGGGGGCGCTCTGGAAACACCATATATTTT
>TRBV5-1|many|-|TRBJ2-1
CASSLVGVEQFF
TGCGCCAGCAGCTTGGTCGGGGTAGAGCAGTTCTTC